The present TCR beta chain was sequenced within a study of regulatory dendritic cells for organ transplantation. General observations from the study: Resting memory CD8+ T cells held the most alloreactive clonotypes. Mature dendritic cells appeared to drive more memory CD8+ clonal expansion than regulatory ones. Memory CD8+ T cells were the most oligoclonal; naive cells were highly diverse.

V was shortened by 0 bases and J by 0 bases, with 11 bases between the two germline ends. The CDR3 length is 16 residues. Germline loops: CDR1 SGHAT, CDR2 FQNNGV. Generated by immunoSEQ multiplex PCR, the TCRdb table keeps only in-frame clones and is missing some. The table lists roughly 27,000 clones, approximately 79% of them singletons. On this clone: Its antigen is still unknown.

Memory T cells were CD45RO+, naive were CD45RA+, sorted by FACS. Specimen: memory CD4+ T cells from blood. Indicated subset: CD45RO+ memory T cells. This chain joins TRBV11-2 and TRBJ2-5; D is possibly TRBD2 (5 bases). The receptor was derived from a human donor in good health. The CDR3 DNA sequence: TGTGCCAGCAGCTTAGAAGTCGGGAACTACCAAGAGACCCAGTACTTC. Its translation is CASSLEVGNYQETQYF.